The entry below describes one TCR beta chain. Its specificity is not known. A universal primer site and UMIs were added as TCR cDNA was made by 5'RACE template switching. MiXCR, run by TCRdb on the 5' RACE reads, gives a single entry per CDR3 protein. The sample includes fewer than 400,000 distinct CDR3 sequences, about 10% of them seen just once. These data are taken from a study of T cells after yellow fever vaccination. Between the trimmed V and J ends, which lost 5 bases and 10 bases, there was a span of 14 bases. Germline CDR1 is SGHTA and CDR2 is FQGNSA. The CDR3 sequence is 13 residues long. Overall study results and limits: After the booster, approximately 96% of CD4 and roughly nine tenths of CD8 primary-response clones were re-detected.

This specimen was CD4+ T cells sorted from PBMCs, taken 45 days after the yellow fever booster vaccination. V and J are TRBV7-2 and TRBJ1-4; D is undetermined. The clonotype comes from a young man who received the YFV17D yellow fever vaccine. The CDR3 DNA reads TGTGCCAGCAGCCCGGGTGGCCGTGCAAAACTGTTTTTT. Encoded protein: CASSPGGRAKLFF.